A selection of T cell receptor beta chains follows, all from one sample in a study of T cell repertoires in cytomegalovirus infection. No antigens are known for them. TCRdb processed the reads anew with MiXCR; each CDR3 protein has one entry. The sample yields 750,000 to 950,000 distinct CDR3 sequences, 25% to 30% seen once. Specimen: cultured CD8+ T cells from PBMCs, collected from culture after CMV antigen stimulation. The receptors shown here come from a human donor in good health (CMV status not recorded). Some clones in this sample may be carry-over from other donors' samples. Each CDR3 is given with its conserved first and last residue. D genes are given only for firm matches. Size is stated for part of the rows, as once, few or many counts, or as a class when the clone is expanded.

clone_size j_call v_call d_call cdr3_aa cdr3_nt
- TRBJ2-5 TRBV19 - CASSPGPEETQYF TGTGCCAGTAGTCCAGGACCAGAAGAGACCCAGTACTTC
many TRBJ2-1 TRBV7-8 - CASSLIHLEQFF TGTGCCAGCAGCTTGATACATCTTGAGCAGTTCTTC
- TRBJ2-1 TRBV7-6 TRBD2 CASSLGYLAGSNDYNEQFF TGTGCCAGCAGCTTAGGTTACCTAGCGGGGAGTAATGACTACAATGAGCAGTTCTTC
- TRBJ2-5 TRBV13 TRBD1 CASSLGRGFGETQYF TGTGCCAGCAGCTTAGGCAGGGGGTTCGGGGAGACCCAGTACTTC
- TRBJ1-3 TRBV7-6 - CASSSRHDLAISGNTIYF TGTGCCAGCAGCTCCCGCCATGATTTGGCCATATCTGGAAACACCATATATTTT
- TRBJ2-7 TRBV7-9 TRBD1 CASSLGAGTGGFEQYF TGTGCCAGCAGCTTGGGGGCCGGGACAGGGGGCTTTGAGCAGTACTTC
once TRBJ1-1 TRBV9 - CASSAPTEAFF TGTGCCAGCAGCGCCCCGACTGAAGCTTTCTTT
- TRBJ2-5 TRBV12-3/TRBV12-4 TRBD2 CASSLGLGLAGAYQETQYF TGTGCCAGCAGTCTGGGGTTGGGTCTAGCGGGGGCCTACCAAGAGACCCAGTACTTC
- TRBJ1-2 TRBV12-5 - CASGLGRGYHGYTF TGTGCTAGTGGTTTGGGCAGAGGGTACCATGGCTACACCTTC
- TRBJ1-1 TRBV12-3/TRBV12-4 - CASSSSTANTEAFF TGTGCCAGCAGTTCCTCGACCGCGAACACTGAAGCTTTCTTT
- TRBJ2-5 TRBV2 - CASSEDYRETQYF TGTGCCAGCAGTGAAGACTACCGAGAGACCCAGTACTTC
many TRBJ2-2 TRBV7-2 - CASRSGPNTGELFF TGTGCCAGCAGGTCCGGACCTAACACCGGGGAGCTGTTTTTT
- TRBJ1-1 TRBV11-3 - CASSRGLGLSTEAFF TGTGCCAGCAGTCGGGGACTAGGACTCTCCACTGAAGCTTTCTTT
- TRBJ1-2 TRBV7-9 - CASSLSGGVDGYTF TGTGCCAGCAGCTTATCTGGGGGCGTGGATGGCTACACCTTC
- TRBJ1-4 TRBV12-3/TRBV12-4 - CASKNQGRGGEKLFF TGTGCCAGCAAAAACCAGGGACGGGGGGGAGAAAAACTGTTTTTT
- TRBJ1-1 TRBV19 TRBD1 CASRDLTGADTEAFF TGTGCCAGTAGGGATCTGACAGGGGCGGACACTGAAGCTTTCTTT
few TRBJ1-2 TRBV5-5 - CASSLVALGGGPYGYTF TGTGCCAGCAGCTTGGTTGCATTAGGAGGCGGACCCTATGGCTACACCTTC
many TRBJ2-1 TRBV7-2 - CASSWGGAPYNEQFF TGTGCCAGCTCCTGGGGGGGGGCCCCCTACAATGAGCAGTTCTTC
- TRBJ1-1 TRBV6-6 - CASSYPDGNTEAFF TGTGCCAGCAGTTACCCGGACGGAAACACTGAAGCTTTCTTT
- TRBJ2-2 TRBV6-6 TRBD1 CASSLGQGAWTGELFF TGTGCCAGCAGCCTTGGACAGGGGGCCTGGACCGGGGAGCTGTTTTTT
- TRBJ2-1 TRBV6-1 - CASSLEMGSYNEQFF TGTGCCAGCAGTTTAGAAATGGGGTCCTACAATGAGCAGTTCTTC
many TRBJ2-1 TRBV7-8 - CASSGFHMGKGDEQFF TGTGCCAGCAGCGGATTCCACATGGGTAAGGGGGATGAGCAGTTCTTC
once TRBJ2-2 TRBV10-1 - CASSESWGRELFF TGCGCCAGCAGTGAGAGTTGGGGCCGGGAGCTGTTTTTT
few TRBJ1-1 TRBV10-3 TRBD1 CASLPPGTGVGEIRPTEAFF TGTGCCAGCCTCCCCCCCGGGACAGGGGTTGGTGAAATCCGTCCCACTGAAGCTTTCTTT
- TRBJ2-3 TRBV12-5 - CASGLALADTQYF TGTGCTAGTGGTTTAGCTTTAGCGGATACGCAGTATTTT
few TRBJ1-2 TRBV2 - CAILTDYGYTF TGTGCCATCCTGACAGACTATGGCTACACCTTC
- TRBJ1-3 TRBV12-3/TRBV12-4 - CASRPGPFSGNTIYF TGTGCCAGCAGACCCGGACCGTTCTCTGGAAACACCATATATTTT